This T cell receptor (beta chain) is from a study of early T cells in non-severe SARS-CoV-2 infection. Study details: Bulk RNA taken from unsorted whole blood was sequenced, leaving chains unpaired.

The CDR3 is 12 residues long. CDR1 is SNHLY and CDR2 is FYNNEI in the germline V gene. J was trimmed by 16 bases and V by 4 bases; bases with no gene match: 8. This clonotype was recorded a few times. TCRdb reprocessed the 5' RACE reads with MiXCR, giving one entry per CDR3 protein. Found here are approximately 50,000 distinct CDR3 sequences, approximately 9.9% of them singletons; the top ten hold under 15%. Sequenced sample: whole blood. The chain combines TRBV2 with TRBJ2-1; 9 positions match TRBD1. This TCR derives from an adult who was a healthcare worker with PCR-confirmed SARS-CoV-2 infection or an uninfected control (not recorded which). The CDR3 reads CASSATGTGPFF. As DNA, the CDR3 is TGTGCCAGCAGTGCAACCGGGACAGGGCCTTTCTTC.